The next 5 T cell receptor beta chains were all read from a single sample in a study of T cells in Graves' hyperthyroidism and ophthalmopathy (dated by TCRdb to the late 2010s). Libraries came from multiplex PCR. Sequencing relied on an Illumina HiSeq 2000. Amplification of TCR beta CDR3 regions was carried out from RNA transcripts. A first-round RT-PCR of the TCR CDR3 used the HTBI primer set with the Qiagen OneStep RT-PCR kit. TCRdb took the public reads, trimmed them with fastp at Q25, ran MiXCR for clone calling and kept in-frame beta chains. CDR3 protein duplicates are merged, each entry listing the most common genes and DNA. The sample table holds approximately 330,000 distinct CDR3 sequences, of which 18% were seen once. Together, the top ten hold about 53% of the sample. Specimen: blood. These receptors were collected from a woman aged 45-65 years with Graves' hyperthyroidism.

J is TRBJ2-2 and V is TRBV4-1; the match to TRBD2 covers 8 bases. V was pared by 0 bases and J by 6 bases, with 9 bases of the junction left unmatched. The germline V gene encodes CDR1 MGHRA and CDR2 YSYEKL. The CDR3 has 17 residues. CDR3 sequence reads: CASSQELAGGRAGELFF. The CDR3 DNA sequence: TGCGCCAGCAGCCAAGAGTTGGCGGGGGGAAGAGCCGGGGAGCTGTTTTTT.

In this sample, this clonotype turned up a few times. The CDR3 carries no conserved terminal phenylalanine or tryptophan, so it likely arises from a read error. The chain uses TRBV27 and TRBJ2-5; either TRBD1 or TRBD2 may fit D (5 bases each). CDR1 and CDR2 (germline): MNHEY, SMNVEV (reference sequence). V shed 5 bases and J shed 3 bases, with 19 bases lying between them. This CDR3 comprises 16 residues. The CDR3 reads CASSPDLWGSKETQYL. The DNA for the CDR3 is TGTGCCAGCAGTCCGGACCTATGGGGGTCCAAAGAGACCCAGTACCTC.

This clonotype occurred a few times. The rearrangement links TRBV18 to TRBJ1-1; D is perhaps TRBD1 (6 bases). This CDR3 comprises 16 residues. Trimming shortened V by 6 bases and J by 4 bases, and 21 bases separated the two germline ends. Germline values: CDR1 KGHSH, CDR2 LQKENI. CDR3 sequence reads: CASSPLGHGGGTEAFF. In DNA form, the CDR3 reads TGTGCCAGCTCGCCGCTTGGGCACGGAGGGGGCACTGAAGCTTTCTTT.

This clonotype turned up a few times. The chain has TRBV5-8 and TRBJ2-5, with 9 bases aligning to TRBD1. The CDR3 is 16 residues long. CDR1 and CDR2 (germline): SGHTS, YDEGEE. V dropped 2 bases and J dropped 4; count of bases not matched to a gene: 9. The CDR3 here is CASSLVYTGGGETQYF. DNA for the CDR3: TGTGCCAGCAGCTTAGTGTATACAGGGGGCGGAGAGACCCAGTACTTC.

This rearrangement joins TRBV19 to TRBJ1-5, with unresolved D. The CDR3 is made up of 16 amino acids. Trimming left V 5 bases short and J 5 bases short, with 19 bases between. Germline CDR1 reads LNHDA; CDR2 reads SQIVND (reference sequence). The CDR3 loop is CASSSTGPADHQPQHF. The CDR3 region has the DNA TGTGCCAGTAGTTCCACCGGACCGGCAGATCATCAGCCCCAGCATTTT. The variable domain in full, completed from reference TRBV19 and TRBJ1-5, reads DGGITQSPKYLFRKEGQNVTLSCEQNLNHDAMYWYRQDPGQGLRLIYYSQIVNDFQKGDIAEGYSVSREKKESFPLTVTSAQKNPTAFYLCASSSTGPADHQPQHFGDGTRLSIL.